The 21 T cell receptor beta chains in this list originate from one sample, sequenced in a study of blood T cell repertoires in COVID-19. Only in-frame clones appear in the TCRdb table, and some are missing; sequencing was by immunoSEQ multiplex PCR. The repertoire holds fewer than 350,000 clones, with roughly 90% as singletons. Sequenced: PBMCs or T cells enriched from blood (not recorded which). Receptor source: a woman between 40 and 50 years old who had recovered from COVID-19.

In its sample, this clone was seen once. V and J are TRBV5-4 and TRBJ2-1, with D possibly TRBD2 on 5 matching bases. Between the trimmed V and J ends, which lost 2 bases and 2 bases, there was a span of 8 bases. Per germline, CDR1 SGHNT and CDR2 YYREEE (reference sequence). The CDR3 is 14 amino acids. The CDR3 reads CASSFRGPYNEQFF. CDR3 sequence (DNA): TGTGCCAGCAGCTTCCGCGGGCCCTACAATGAGCAGTTCTTC.

The chain carries TRBV27 and TRBJ2-1; D unresolved. Trimming stripped 4 bases from V and 10 bases from J, with 20 bases between. The CDR3 spans 15 residues. Germline CDR1 and CDR2: MNHEY and SMNVEV (reference sequence). CDR3 sequence: CASSSPLGPRREQFF. CDR3 sequence (DNA): TGTGCCAGCAGTTCACCCTTGGGCCCAAGGCGAGAGCAGTTCTTC.

This clone appeared a single time. This chain links TRBV3-1 (or the pseudogene TRBV3-2) with TRBJ2-5; 8 bases match TRBD2. J lost 6 bases, V lost 4 bases, and 7 bases had no gene match. CDR1 is LGHDT and CDR2 is YNNKEL in the germline V gene (reference sequence). The CDR3 is 14 amino acids. The CDR3 region is CASSLPGGGKTQYF. The CDR3 bases are TGTGCCAGCAGCCTCCCCGGGGGGGGAAAGACCCAGTACTTC.

The V gene is TRBV3-1 (or the pseudogene TRBV3-2), the J gene TRBJ2-1; no firm D call. The germline V gene encodes CDR1 LGHDT and CDR2 YNNKEL (reference sequence). V lost 2 bases to trimming and J lost 5 bases, with 4 bases between them. The CDR3 runs 12 residues. CDR3 protein: CASSQTNNEQFF. CDR3 nucleotides: TGTGCCAGCAGCCAAACTAACAATGAGCAGTTCTTC.

This clone was counted only a few times. V gene TRBV9 combines with J gene TRBJ1-4, with D possibly being TRBD1 (5 bases). The CDR3 is 15 residues long. V dropped 0 bases and J dropped 8 bases, with 14 bases sitting between them. Germline CDR1 is SGDLS and CDR2 is YYNGEE. The CDR3 sequence is CASSVEGRVEEKLFF. As DNA, the CDR3 is TGTGCCAGCAGCGTAGAGGGCAGGGTAGAAGAAAAACTGTTTTTT.

The chain couples TRBV7-2 to TRBJ2-1; TRBD2 agrees at 14 bases. Germline trimming cut 6 bases from V and 9 bases from J; bases unmatched to any gene: 7. The CDR3 has 15 residues. Looked up from germline, CDR1 is SGHTA and CDR2 is FQGNSA. CDR3: CASRTSGRVGGEQFF. CDR3 in DNA: TGTGCCAGCAGGACTAGCGGGAGGGTTGGGGGTGAGCAGTTCTTC.

The chain is built from TRBV19 and TRBJ2-6; a possible D gene is TRBD1 (6 bases). This CDR3 has 14 residues. The germline V and J ends were trimmed by 7 bases and 3 bases, with 10 bases remaining between them. Germline V lookup: CDR1 LNHDA, CDR2 SQIVND (reference sequence). The chain's CDR3 is CASNDRSGANVLTF. The DNA of the CDR3 is TGTGCCAGTAACGACAGGAGTGGGGCCAACGTCCTGACTTTC.

The CDR3 loop reads CASSSITQGSQPQHF. In DNA form, the CDR3 reads TGTGCCAGCAGCTCAATAACCCAGGGTAGTCAGCCCCAGCATTTT. V and J are TRBV6-5 and TRBJ1-5; the D gene is possibly TRBD1 (5 bases). Germline lookup yields CDR1 MNHEY and CDR2 SVGAGI. This CDR3 has 15 residues. Trimming stripped 6 bases from V and 6 bases from J, with 18 bases between.

V and J are TRBV15 and TRBJ2-1; D is undetermined. Looked up from germline, CDR1 is LNHNV and CDR2 is YYDKDF (reference sequence). The CDR3 is made up of 16 amino acids. The V gene lost 1 base and the J gene lost 0 bases, with 10 bases spanning the gap. The CDR3 region is CATSRVPPSSYNEQFF. CDR3 coding DNA: TGTGCCACCAGCAGAGTACCCCCGAGCTCCTACAATGAGCAGTTCTTC.

This clone was seen once. The V and J genes are TRBV19 and TRBJ2-2; 7 positions match TRBD1. The CDR3 runs 17 residues. V lost 3 bases to trimming and J lost 0 bases; unmatched junction nucleotides: 7. Looked up from germline, CDR1 is LNHDA and CDR2 is SQIVND (reference sequence). The CDR3 protein is CASSISSGTANTGELFF. CDR3 nucleotides: TGTGCCAGTAGTATTAGTTCGGGGACAGCGAACACCGGGGAGCTGTTTTTT.

This chain uses TRBV9 with TRBJ1-2; 7 bases are a match to TRBD1. Trimming at V came to 3 bases and at J to 3 bases, leaving 5 bases not matched to a gene. The germline gives CDR1 SGDLS, CDR2 YYNGEE. CDR3 size: 14 residues. The CDR3 coding sequence is TGTGCCAGCAGCGGCGGACAGGTCTACTATGGCTACACCTTC. This sequence encodes CASSGGQVYYGYTF.

The chain couples TRBV19 to TRBJ2-7; TRBD1 matches 8 bases. Trimming removed 6 bases from V and 2 bases from J; junction bases left unmatched: 3. This CDR3 is 13 amino acids long. The germline V gene encodes CDR1 LNHDA and CDR2 SQIVND (reference sequence). CDR3 amino acids: CASRKQGAYEQYF. The CDR3 nucleotides read TGTGCCAGTAGGAAACAGGGGGCCTACGAGCAGTACTTC.

The chain employs TRBV9 and TRBJ1-1, with D unclear. V shed 0 bases and J shed 8 bases, with 14 bases lying between them. CDR3 size: 14 residues. The germline V gene encodes CDR1 SGDLS and CDR2 YYNGEE. The CDR3: CASSVGDPGGEAFF. The CDR3 nucleotides read TGTGCCAGCAGCGTAGGGGATCCCGGCGGGGAAGCTTTCTTT.

V is TRBV19 and J is TRBJ1-5; no definite D call. Germline V lookup: CDR1 LNHDA, CDR2 SQIVND (reference sequence). The CDR3 length is 15 residues. The V end was cut by 5 bases, the J end by 1 base, with 12 bases between. The CDR3 loop reads CASSPDWESNQPQHF. As DNA, the CDR3 is TGTGCCAGTAGTCCGGACTGGGAAAGCAATCAGCCCCAGCATTTT.

This clone was detected once. CDR3 loop: CASTTPGQVAETQYF. The DNA of the CDR3 is TGTGCCAGCACAACTCCGGGACAGGTGGCAGAGACCCAGTACTTC. The gene calls are TRBV6-5 and TRBJ2-5; TRBD1 agrees at 8 bases. The J segment lost 4 bases and the V segment lost 7 bases, leaving 11 bases of the junction unmatched. Germline V gene lookup returns CDR1 MNHEY and CDR2 SVGAGI. The CDR3 is made up of 15 amino acids.

This sequence joins TRBV29-1 and TRBJ2-1, with a tentative D call TRBD2 (6 bases). The CDR3 sequence is 13 residues long. Trimming removed 6 bases at V and 6 bases at J, with 15 bases between. Germline V gives CDR1 SQVTM, CDR2 ANQGSEA. The CDR3 DNA reads TGCAGCGTGGGAATACCTAGCGTCAATGAGCAGTTCTTC. This encodes CSVGIPSVNEQFF.

The J gene is TRBJ2-1, the V gene TRBV24-1; no clear D gene. Deletions cut 1 base from V and 0 bases from J, with 9 bases between. The CDR3 covers 16 residues. CDR1 and CDR2 (germline): KGHDR, SFDVKD. The CDR3 nucleotides read TGTGCCACCAGTGATTTAGGCCGGAGCTCCTACAATGAGCAGTTCTTC. Its translation: CATSDLGRSSYNEQFF.

The chain couples TRBV3-1 (or the pseudogene TRBV3-2) to TRBJ1-1; 8 nucleotides line up with TRBD1. The V segment lost 3 bases and the J segment 4 bases; nucleotides outside the gene matches: 1. The length of the CDR3 is 13 residues. The V gene's germline CDR1 is LGHDT and CDR2 YNNKEL (reference sequence). The DNA of the CDR3 is TGTGCCAGCAGCCAGCAGGGGGCCACTGAAGCTTTCTTT. It encodes CASSQQGATEAFF.

The chain links TRBV19 to TRBJ2-7; the D gene is possibly TRBD1 (6 bases). CDR3 length equals 15 residues. Between the trimmed V and J ends, which lost 5 bases and 3 bases, there was a span of 17 bases. CDR1 and CDR2 from the germline V gene are LNHDA and SQIVND (reference sequence). CDR3 bases: TGTGCCAGTAGTTCCCGGCCAGGGGAAGGCTACGAGCAGTACTTC. Translated, it gives CASSSRPGEGYEQYF. Variable domain in full (rest from reference TRBV19 and TRBJ2-7): DGGITQSPKYLFRKEGQNVTLSCEQNLNHDAMYWYRQDPGQGLRLIYYSQIVNDFQKGDIAEGYSVSREKKESFPLTVTSAQKNPTAFYLCASSSRPGEGYEQYFGPGTRLTVT.

V usage is TRBV19 and J usage is TRBJ1-3, with 7 bases matching TRBD1. The germline V gene encodes CDR1 LNHDA and CDR2 SQIVND (reference sequence). After removal of 4 bases from V and 1 base from J, the junction contained 4 bases not matched to a gene. The CDR3 has 15 amino acids. The CDR3 DNA sequence: TGTGCCAGTAGTACAGGGGGGTGGTCTGGAAACACCATATATTTT. This codes for CASSTGGWSGNTIYF.

This chain uses TRBV30 with TRBJ1-1; D gene ambiguous. Germline CDR1 and CDR2: GTSNPN and SVGIG (reference sequence). Trimming took off 4 bases at V and 4 bases at J, with 10 bases between the two ends. The CDR3 length is 12 residues. The CDR3 DNA is TGTGCCTGGAACTCGCCCCCCACTGAAGCTTTCTTT. Translated: CAWNSPPTEAFF. Looking up the rest from reference TRBV30 and TRBJ1-1 gives the full variable domain: SQTIHQWPATLVQPVGSPLSLECTVEGTSNPNLYWYRQAAGRGLQLLFYSVGIGQISSEVPQNLSASRPQDRQFILSSKKLLLSDSGFYLCAWNSPPTEAFFGQGTRLTVV.